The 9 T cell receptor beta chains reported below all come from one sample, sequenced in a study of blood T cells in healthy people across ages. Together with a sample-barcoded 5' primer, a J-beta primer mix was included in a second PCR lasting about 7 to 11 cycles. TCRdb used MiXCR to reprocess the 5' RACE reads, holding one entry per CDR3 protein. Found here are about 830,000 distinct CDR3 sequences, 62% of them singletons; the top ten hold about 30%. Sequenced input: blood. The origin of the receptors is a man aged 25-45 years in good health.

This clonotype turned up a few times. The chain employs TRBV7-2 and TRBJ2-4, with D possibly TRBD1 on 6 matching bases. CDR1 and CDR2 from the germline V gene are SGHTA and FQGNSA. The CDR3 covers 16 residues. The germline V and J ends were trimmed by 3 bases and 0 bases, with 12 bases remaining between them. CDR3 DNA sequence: TGTGCCAGCAGCTTCAGGGGACCCTTAGCCAAAAACATTCAGTACTTC. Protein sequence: CASSFRGPLAKNIQYF. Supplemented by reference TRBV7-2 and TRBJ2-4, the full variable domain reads GAGVSQSPSNKVTEKGKDVELRCDPISGHTALYWYRQSLGQGLEFLIYFQGNSAPDKSGLPSDRFSAERTGGSVSTLTIQRTQQEDSAVYLCASSFRGPLAKNIQYFGAGTRLSVL.

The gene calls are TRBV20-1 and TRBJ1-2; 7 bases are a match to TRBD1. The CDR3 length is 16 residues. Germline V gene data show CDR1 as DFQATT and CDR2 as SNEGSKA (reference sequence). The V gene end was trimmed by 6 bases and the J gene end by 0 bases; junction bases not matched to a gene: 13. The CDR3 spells CSASRQGGQSNYGYTF. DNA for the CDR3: TGCAGTGCCTCCCGCCAGGGGGGCCAGTCTAACTATGGCTACACCTTC.

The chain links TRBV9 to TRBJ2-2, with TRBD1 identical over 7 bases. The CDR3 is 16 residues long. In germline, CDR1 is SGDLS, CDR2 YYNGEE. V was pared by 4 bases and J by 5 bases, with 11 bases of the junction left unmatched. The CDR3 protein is CASSPANRGVTGELFF. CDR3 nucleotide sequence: TGTGCCAGCAGCCCAGCTAACAGGGGTGTTACCGGGGAGCTGTTTTTT.

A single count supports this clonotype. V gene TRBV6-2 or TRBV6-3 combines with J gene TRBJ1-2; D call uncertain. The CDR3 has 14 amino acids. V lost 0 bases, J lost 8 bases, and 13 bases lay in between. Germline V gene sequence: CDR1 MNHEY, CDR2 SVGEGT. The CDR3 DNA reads TGTGCCAGCAGTTACTCGACGTCAAGGAAAGGCTACACCTTC. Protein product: CASSYSTSRKGYTF.

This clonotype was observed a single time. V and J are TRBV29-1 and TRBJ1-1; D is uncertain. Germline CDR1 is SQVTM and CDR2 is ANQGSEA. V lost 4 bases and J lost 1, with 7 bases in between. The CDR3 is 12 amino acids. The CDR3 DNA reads TGCAGCGTTGGTGCAGAGAACACTGAAGCTTTCTTT. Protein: CSVGAENTEAFF.

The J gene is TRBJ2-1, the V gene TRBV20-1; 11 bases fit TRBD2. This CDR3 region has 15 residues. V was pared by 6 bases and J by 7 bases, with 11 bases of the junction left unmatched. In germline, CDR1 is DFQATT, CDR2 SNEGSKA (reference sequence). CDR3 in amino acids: CSASAGLAVLNEQFF. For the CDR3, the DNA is TGCAGTGCCTCCGCGGGACTAGCGGTCCTTAATGAGCAGTTCTTC.

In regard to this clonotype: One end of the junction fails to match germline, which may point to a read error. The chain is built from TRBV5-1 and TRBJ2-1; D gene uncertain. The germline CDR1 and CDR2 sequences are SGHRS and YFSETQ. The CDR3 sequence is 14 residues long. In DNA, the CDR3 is TGCGCCAGCAGCCTCGGCACAGCCTACAATGTGCAGTTCTTC. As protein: CASSLGTAYNVQFF.

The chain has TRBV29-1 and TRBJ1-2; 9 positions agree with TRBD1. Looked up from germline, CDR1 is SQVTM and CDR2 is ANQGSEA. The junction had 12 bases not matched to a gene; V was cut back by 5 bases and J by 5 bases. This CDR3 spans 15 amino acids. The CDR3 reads CSVHHRGLHSYGYTF. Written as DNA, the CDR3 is TGCAGCGTTCATCACAGGGGGCTCCACTCTTATGGCTACACCTTC.

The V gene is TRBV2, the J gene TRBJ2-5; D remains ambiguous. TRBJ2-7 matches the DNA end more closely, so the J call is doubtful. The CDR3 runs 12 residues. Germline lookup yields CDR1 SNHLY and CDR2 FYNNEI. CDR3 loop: CASSDNKGEQYF. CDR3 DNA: TGTGCCAGCAGCGATAATAAGGGCGAGCAGTACTTC.